This T cell receptor beta chain was sequenced in a study of blood T cell repertoires in COVID-19 (dated by TCRdb to the early 2020s). Background for the entire study: The collaborator samples originated in the United States, Italy and Spain and spanned the acute and convalescent phases of COVID-19. The prospective study material was composed of cDNA or gDNA derived from T cells, B-cell-depleted T cells, or PBMCs. Deeply sampled blood TCRbeta repertoires from subjects exposed to, actively infected with, or recovered from COVID-19 were included in the dataset. The repertoires were released in a freely available public database intended as a resource for research on the immune response to SARS-CoV-2. The samples were drawn from the first 160 participants of the ongoing ImmuneRACE study and from over 950 subjects provided by 6 global collaborators. Nearly every sample came with metadata listing a de-identified subject ID, COVID-19 status, age in years and sex. Where HLA class I and class II types were available, the types were taken from metadata supplied by the sample provider, not from assay-based typing. Overall study results and their limits: The quantity of clinical and demographic metadata differed by source and by participant and was supplied without curation.

Collaborating institutions collected whole blood in K2EDTA tubes following their own protocols. Collaborator samples were shipped for TCRbeta analysis as frozen whole blood, isolated PBMCs, or DNA extracted from either sample type. The V end loses 2 bases and the J end loses 5 bases, and a stretch of 7 bases separates them. The CDR3 starts with the cysteine, ends with the phenylalanine, and has 12 residues. Only CDR3 DNA is held: 36 bases, read in frame from base 1. CDR1 and CDR2 are drawn from the germline V gene (reference sequence): SGHKS, YYEKEE. TCRbeta CDR3 regions were amplified from genomic DNA using the immunoSEQ Assay, a bias-controlled multiplex PCR. Per the authors' processing: Nucleated cell counts per sample were estimated from amplification of reference gene primers within the assay. Sequence reads were collapsed and filtered to measure the absolute abundance of every unique TCRbeta CDR3 rearrangement. For each sample, productive Simpson clonality was calculated as the square root of Simpson's diversity index over productive rearrangements. Here the immuneACCESS table is served through TCRdb, limited to in-frame sequences with V and J called. Missing clones are a known gap in these copies; in checked studies unresolved V genes cover under half, and the rest lacks a known reason. The V and J calls and clone size are taken from that table; D and trimming were inferred from the DNA. The table for this sample lists approximately 280,000 clones; approximately 88% of them were counted only once. The top ten hold approximately 8.5% of the sample.

A word on this clone: Its antigen remains unidentified. No much larger clonotype is one base removed from it; base qualities were not supplied.

Recombination joined TRBV5-5 with TRBJ1-1; possibly the D gene is TRBD1, per 5 matching bases. The sample taken for sequencing was peripheral blood. This receptor was taken from a young man with active or convalescent COVID-19. The DNA sequence is as follows: TGTGCCAGCAGCTTTCAGGGTACTGAAGCTTTCTTT. It specifies CASSFQGTEAFF.